This TCR beta chain was captured in a study of blood T cells in healthy people across ages. For the second PCR, which ran for about 7 to 12 cycles, a sample-barcoded 5' primer and a J-beta primer mix were used. In TCRdb, the 5' RACE reads were re-called with MiXCR into one record per CDR3 protein. The data show 800,000 to 950,000 distinct CDR3 sequences, roughly 52% seen once. This clonotype was counted between two and nine times. Its antigen is not identified. CDR3 length equals 14 residues. Germline V lookup: CDR1 SGHDN, CDR2 FVKESK. V lost 4 bases, J lost 5 bases, and 7 bases stayed unmatched. General study points: Roughly linear declines in TCR beta diversity per million T cells occurred with age. Comparison with aged donors showed that long-lived donors had more naive CD4+ cells and higher diversity.

The donors, all healthy, were Caucasians living in Russia, aged about 6 to 95. The material sequenced was blood. The source of this sequence is a man aged 25-45 years in good health. The chain recombines TRBV14 with TRBJ1-2; 7 bases are shared with TRBD1. Here the CDR3 reads CASSRDRDPYGYTF. The CDR3 DNA reads as TGTGCCAGCAGCCGAGACAGGGACCCTTATGGCTACACCTTC.